A selection of T cell receptor beta chains follows, all from one sample in a study of blood T cell repertoires in COVID-19. The protocol was immunoSEQ multiplex PCR, while the TCRdb copy is restricted to in-frame clones and leaves out a portion. The sample contains about 220,000 clones, 82% of which appear only once. Specimen: PBMCs or T cells enriched from blood (not recorded which). These receptors were obtained from a woman aged 55-69 years who had recovered from COVID-19. Both conserved end residues are part of each CDR3. Fields, in order: J gene, clone size, V gene, D gene, CDR3 protein, CDR3 DNA. The D gene is left open where the match is weak. The size of a clone is reported for some rows only, either as once, few or many, or as a class for expanded clones.

TRBJ1-3 | NA | TRBV4-2 | NA | CASSQAIPGAGNTIYF | TGTGCCAGCAGCCAAGCCATCCCCGGGGCTGGAAACACCATATATTTT
TRBJ1-5 | NA | TRBV6-1 | TRBD1 | CASSPQDRANQPQHF | TGTGCCAGCAGTCCCCAGGACAGGGCGAATCAGCCCCAGCATTTT
TRBJ1-5 | few | TRBV19 | TRBD1 | CATEDRSGQPQHF | TGTGCCACCGAGGACAGGTCCGGTCAGCCCCAGCATTTT
TRBJ2-7 | NA | TRBV11-3 | TRBD1 | CASSFRQGASSYEQYF | TGTGCCAGCAGCTTCCGTCAGGGGGCGTCCTCCTACGAGCAGTACTTC
TRBJ1-2 | NA | TRBV19 | NA | CASRLDSNYGYTF | TGTGCCAGTAGGTTAGACTCTAACTATGGCTACACCTTC
TRBJ2-2 | NA | TRBV7-9 | TRBD1 | CASSRDRDGGELFF | TGTGCCAGCAGCCGAGACAGGGATGGCGGGGAGCTGTTTTTT
TRBJ2-7 | NA | TRBV18 | TRBD2 | CASSTDSGGRNEQYF | TGTGCCAGCTCAACCGATTCGGGGGGGCGTAACGAGCAGTACTTC
TRBJ2-3 | NA | TRBV7-6 | NA | CASSLAGGRTDTQYF | TGTGCCAGCAGCTTAGCGGGGGGACGTACAGATACGCAGTATTTT
TRBJ2-1 | once | TRBV5-4 | TRBD2 | CASSLGERGSYNEQFF | TGTGCCAGCAGCTTGGGGGAGCGGGGCTCCTACAATGAGCAGTTCTTC
TRBJ2-1 | NA | TRBV19 | TRBD2 | CASSIISGRARNEQFF | TGTGCCAGTAGTATAATCAGCGGGAGGGCTAGGAATGAGCAGTTCTTC
TRBJ2-7 | NA | TRBV5-4 | TRBD1 | CASSPRAGTAYEQYF | TGTGCCAGCAGCCCGAGGGCTGGGACAGCTTACGAGCAGTACTTC
TRBJ1-4 | few | TRBV15 | NA | CATSRGGAGFNEKLFF | TGTGCCACCAGCAGGGGAGGAGCAGGGTTTAATGAAAAACTGTTTTTT
TRBJ2-3 | NA | TRBV5-5 | NA | CASSPRQGWGTDTQYF | TGTGCCAGCAGTCCCCGCCAGGGGTGGGGCACAGATACGCAGTATTTT
TRBJ2-3 | many | TRBV2 | NA | CASSGSGTDTQYF | TGTGCCAGCAGTGGAAGCGGGACAGATACGCAGTATTTT
TRBJ2-2 | NA | TRBV3-1/TRBV3-2 | TRBD1 | CASSRWTGRTGELFF | TGTGCCAGCAGCCGTTGGACAGGGCGGACCGGGGAGCTGTTTTTT
TRBJ2-2 | NA | TRBV29-1 | TRBD2 | CSVDRGVNTGELFF | TGCAGCGTTGACCGGGGGGTGAACACCGGGGAGCTGTTTTTT
TRBJ2-3 | NA | TRBV5-1 | NA | CASSDMSTDTQYF | TGCGCCAGCTCGGACATGAGCACAGATACGCAGTATTTT
TRBJ1-3 | NA | TRBV12-3/TRBV12-4 | NA | CASRFSSGNTIYF | TGTGCCAGCAGATTTTCTAGTGGAAACACCATATATTTT
TRBJ1-1 | NA | TRBV10-3 | NA | CAISESAGQNTEAFF | TGTGCCATCAGTGAGTCGGCAGGACAGAACACTGAAGCTTTCTTT
TRBJ1-1 | NA | TRBV7-2 | NA | CASSSFGERGTEAFF | TGTGCCAGCAGCAGTTTCGGGGAGAGGGGGACTGAAGCTTTCTTT
TRBJ1-2 | NA | TRBV27 | TRBD1 | CASSLQGGVFSF | TGTGCCAGCAGTTTACAGGGGGGAGTCTTCTCCTTC
TRBJ1-1 | once | TRBV19 | TRBD1 | CATSPSPGQGITEAFF | TGTGCCACTTCGCCGAGTCCGGGACAGGGTATCACTGAAGCTTTCTTT
TRBJ1-1 | NA | TRBV3-1/TRBV3-2 | NA | CAAGGDLENTEAFF | TGTGCAGCGGGGGGGGATCTGGAGAACACTGAAGCTTTCTTT
TRBJ2-1 | once | TRBV2 | TRBD2 | CASIKTSGRINEQFF | TGTGCCAGCATTAAGACTAGCGGACGTATTAATGAGCAGTTCTTC
TRBJ2-1 | once | TRBV6-4 | TRBD2 | CASSDLTSAGYNEQFF | TGTGCCAGCAGTGACCTCACTAGCGCAGGATACAATGAGCAGTTCTTC
TRBJ1-5 | many | TRBV6-2/TRBV6-3 | TRBD1 | CASSYSLDRANQPQHF | TGTGCCAGCAGTTACAGCCTGGACAGGGCCAATCAGCCCCAGCATTTT
TRBJ2-1 | NA | TRBV27 | TRBD1 | CASSLPGQGAYNEQFF | TGTGCCAGCAGTTTACCCGGACAGGGTGCCTACAATGAGCAGTTCTTC
TRBJ2-2 | once | TRBV7-3 | NA | CASSQTELNTGELFF | TGTGCCAGCAGCCAGACAGAGCTGAACACCGGGGAGCTGTTTTTT
TRBJ1-4 | NA | TRBV7-8 | TRBD1 | CASSLGQGNEKLFF | TGTGCCAGCAGCCTCGGACAGGGAAATGAAAAACTGTTTTTT
TRBJ1-6 | NA | TRBV5-1 | TRBD1 | CASSLGDREYSPLHF | TGCGCCAGCAGCTTGGGGGACAGGGAATATTCACCCCTCCACTTT
TRBJ1-3 | NA | TRBV27 | NA | CASSSTEEGNTIYF | TGTGCCAGCAGTTCGACTGAAGAAGGAAACACCATATATTTT
TRBJ2-2 | NA | TRBV5-4 | TRBD2 | CASSPPGLAGGPNTGELFF | TGTGCCAGCAGCCCCCCGGGACTAGCGGGAGGGCCGAACACCGGGGAGCTGTTTTTT
TRBJ2-1 | few | TRBV4-2 | NA | CASSQAPIVKSGDNEQFF | TGTGCCAGCAGCCAAGCCCCTATCGTGAAGTCCGGTGACAATGAGCAGTTCTTC
TRBJ2-5 | NA | TRBV15 | NA | CATSRDRQKETQYF | TGTGCCACCAGCAGAGATCGACAGAAAGAGACCCAGTACTTC
TRBJ1-3 | few | TRBV3-1/TRBV3-2 | NA | CASSRNTGSSGNTIYF | TGTGCCAGCAGCCGTAATACGGGAAGCTCTGGAAACACCATATATTTT
TRBJ2-7 | NA | TRBV27 | NA | CASSLTVAVSYEQYF | TGTGCCAGCAGTTTGACGGTAGCGGTCTCCTACGAGCAGTACTTC
TRBJ1-1 | NA | TRBV7-6 | NA | CASSFQGMSDTEAFF | TGTGCCAGCAGCTTTCAGGGGATGAGTGACACTGAAGCTTTCTTT
TRBJ2-5 | NA | TRBV14 | TRBD2 | CASSQSAGGETQYF | TGTGCCAGCAGCCAATCGGCGGGGGGAGAGACCCAGTACTTC
TRBJ2-7 | NA | TRBV19 | NA | CASSLGGEQYF | TGTGCCAGTAGTCTCGGGGGCGAGCAGTACTTC
TRBJ2-1 | NA | TRBV15 | TRBD1 | CATSRSRTGGYNEQFF | TGTGCCACCAGCAGGTCCCGGACAGGGGGCTACAATGAGCAGTTCTTC
TRBJ2-3 | NA | TRBV6-5 | TRBD2 | CASTGAGATDTQYF | TGTGCCAGCACAGGAGCGGGGGCTACAGATACGCAGTATTTT
TRBJ2-1 | NA | TRBV21-1 | NA | CASSKGPRRDVLAGVLYNEQFF | TGTGCCAGCAGCAAAGGCCCCCGGAGGGACGTCCTAGCGGGAGTTCTCTACAATGAGCAGTTCTTC
TRBJ2-7 | once | TRBV5-1 | TRBD1 | CASSLGGQPIYEQYF | TGCGCCAGCAGCTTGGGGGGACAGCCGATCTACGAGCAGTACTTC
TRBJ1-5 | once | TRBV7-2 | NA | CASSFSVNQPQHF | TGTGCCAGCAGCTTCTCAGTCAATCAGCCCCAGCATTTT
TRBJ2-2 | once | TRBV7-2 | NA | CASSHPLGIGELFF | TGTGCCAGCAGCCATCCCCTCGGTATCGGGGAGCTGTTTTTT
TRBJ2-2 | NA | TRBV12-5 | TRBD2 | CASGLVFAGGPTGELFF | TGTGCTAGTGGTTTGGTATTCGCGGGGGGGCCGACCGGGGAGCTGTTTTTT
TRBJ1-1 | once | TRBV6-1 | NA | CASSEGDWRVGTEAFF | TGTGCCAGCAGTGAAGGAGATTGGAGGGTTGGGACTGAAGCTTTCTTT
TRBJ1-6 | NA | TRBV3-1/TRBV3-2 | TRBD1 | CASSQGSGQHSPLHF | TGTGCCAGCAGCCAAGGTTCGGGACAGCATTCACCCCTCCACTTT
TRBJ2-7 | once | TRBV28 | NA | CASSLGRVYEQYF | TGTGCCAGCAGTTTGGGGAGAGTTTACGAGCAGTACTTC
TRBJ1-2 | NA | TRBV7-8 | TRBD1 | CASSLWDRPSATF | TGTGCCAGCAGCTTATGGGACAGACCCTCCGCCACCTTC
TRBJ2-7 | NA | TRBV29-1 | NA | CSVEHSSYEQYF | TGCAGCGTTGAACACAGCTCCTACGAGCAGTACTTC
TRBJ1-2 | NA | TRBV11-1 | TRBD1 | CASSLGQTLVTF | TGTGCCAGCAGCTTGGGACAGACGCTGGTAACCTTC
TRBJ1-1 | NA | TRBV11-2 | TRBD1 | CASRGQGRGTEAFF | TGTGCCAGCAGAGGACAGGGAAGAGGCACTGAAGCTTTCTTT
TRBJ2-7 | NA | TRBV5-6 | TRBD2 | CASSSGRIREQYF | TGTGCCAGCAGCTCCGGGAGGATACGAGAGCAGTACTTC